This TCR beta chain was retrieved from a study of T cell responses to AZD1222 COVID-19 vaccine. Study information: Pooled together were second doses at about 4 or about 12 weeks. Study observations and caveats: Baseline seropositivity characterized only a handful of AZD1222 recipients. Rises in breadth and depth of Spike-specific TCRs came after two AZD1222 doses.

The CDR3 is made up of 14 amino acids. Trimming cost V 0 bases and J 3 bases, with 5 bases left between them. Germline-derived CDR1 and CDR2 are SGHNT and YENEEA. Clones were sequenced by immunoSEQ multiplex PCR, and TCRdb holds only the in-frame ones, with some missing. Among about 140,000 clones listed, roughly 92% were seen once. A note on this clone: Its antigen is unknown.

The TCR sequence derives from an adult in good health. The rearrangement joins TRBV11-3 to TRBJ2-2; no reliable D call. This specimen was peripheral blood, taken on day 0 of AZD1222 vaccination. CDR3 sequence: CASSLDRDTGELFF. The CDR3 nucleotides read TGTGCCAGCAGCTTAGATAGGGACACCGGGGAGCTGTTTTTT.